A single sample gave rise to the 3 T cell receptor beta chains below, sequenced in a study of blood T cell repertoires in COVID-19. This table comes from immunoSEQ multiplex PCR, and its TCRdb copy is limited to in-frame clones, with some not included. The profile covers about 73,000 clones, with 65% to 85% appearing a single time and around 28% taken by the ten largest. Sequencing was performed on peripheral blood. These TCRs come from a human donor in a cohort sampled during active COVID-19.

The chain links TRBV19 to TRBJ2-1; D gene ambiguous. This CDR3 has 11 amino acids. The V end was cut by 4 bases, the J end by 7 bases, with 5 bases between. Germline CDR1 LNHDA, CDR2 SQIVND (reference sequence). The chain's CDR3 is CASSTVNEQFF. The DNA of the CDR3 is TGTGCCAGTAGTACGGTGAATGAGCAGTTCTTC.

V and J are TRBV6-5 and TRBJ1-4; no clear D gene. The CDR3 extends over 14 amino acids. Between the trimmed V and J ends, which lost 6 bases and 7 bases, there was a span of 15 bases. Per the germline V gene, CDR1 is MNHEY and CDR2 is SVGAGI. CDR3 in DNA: TGTGCCAGCAGAAGATCGGGGAGTACTGAAAAACTGTTTTTT. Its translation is CASRRSGSTEKLFF.

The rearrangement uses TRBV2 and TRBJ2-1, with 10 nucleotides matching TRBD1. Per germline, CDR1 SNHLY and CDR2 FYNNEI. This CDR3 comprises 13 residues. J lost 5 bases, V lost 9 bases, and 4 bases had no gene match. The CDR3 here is CARGDRGHNEQFF. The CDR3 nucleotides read TGTGCCAGGGGGGACAGGGGACACAATGAGCAGTTCTTC.